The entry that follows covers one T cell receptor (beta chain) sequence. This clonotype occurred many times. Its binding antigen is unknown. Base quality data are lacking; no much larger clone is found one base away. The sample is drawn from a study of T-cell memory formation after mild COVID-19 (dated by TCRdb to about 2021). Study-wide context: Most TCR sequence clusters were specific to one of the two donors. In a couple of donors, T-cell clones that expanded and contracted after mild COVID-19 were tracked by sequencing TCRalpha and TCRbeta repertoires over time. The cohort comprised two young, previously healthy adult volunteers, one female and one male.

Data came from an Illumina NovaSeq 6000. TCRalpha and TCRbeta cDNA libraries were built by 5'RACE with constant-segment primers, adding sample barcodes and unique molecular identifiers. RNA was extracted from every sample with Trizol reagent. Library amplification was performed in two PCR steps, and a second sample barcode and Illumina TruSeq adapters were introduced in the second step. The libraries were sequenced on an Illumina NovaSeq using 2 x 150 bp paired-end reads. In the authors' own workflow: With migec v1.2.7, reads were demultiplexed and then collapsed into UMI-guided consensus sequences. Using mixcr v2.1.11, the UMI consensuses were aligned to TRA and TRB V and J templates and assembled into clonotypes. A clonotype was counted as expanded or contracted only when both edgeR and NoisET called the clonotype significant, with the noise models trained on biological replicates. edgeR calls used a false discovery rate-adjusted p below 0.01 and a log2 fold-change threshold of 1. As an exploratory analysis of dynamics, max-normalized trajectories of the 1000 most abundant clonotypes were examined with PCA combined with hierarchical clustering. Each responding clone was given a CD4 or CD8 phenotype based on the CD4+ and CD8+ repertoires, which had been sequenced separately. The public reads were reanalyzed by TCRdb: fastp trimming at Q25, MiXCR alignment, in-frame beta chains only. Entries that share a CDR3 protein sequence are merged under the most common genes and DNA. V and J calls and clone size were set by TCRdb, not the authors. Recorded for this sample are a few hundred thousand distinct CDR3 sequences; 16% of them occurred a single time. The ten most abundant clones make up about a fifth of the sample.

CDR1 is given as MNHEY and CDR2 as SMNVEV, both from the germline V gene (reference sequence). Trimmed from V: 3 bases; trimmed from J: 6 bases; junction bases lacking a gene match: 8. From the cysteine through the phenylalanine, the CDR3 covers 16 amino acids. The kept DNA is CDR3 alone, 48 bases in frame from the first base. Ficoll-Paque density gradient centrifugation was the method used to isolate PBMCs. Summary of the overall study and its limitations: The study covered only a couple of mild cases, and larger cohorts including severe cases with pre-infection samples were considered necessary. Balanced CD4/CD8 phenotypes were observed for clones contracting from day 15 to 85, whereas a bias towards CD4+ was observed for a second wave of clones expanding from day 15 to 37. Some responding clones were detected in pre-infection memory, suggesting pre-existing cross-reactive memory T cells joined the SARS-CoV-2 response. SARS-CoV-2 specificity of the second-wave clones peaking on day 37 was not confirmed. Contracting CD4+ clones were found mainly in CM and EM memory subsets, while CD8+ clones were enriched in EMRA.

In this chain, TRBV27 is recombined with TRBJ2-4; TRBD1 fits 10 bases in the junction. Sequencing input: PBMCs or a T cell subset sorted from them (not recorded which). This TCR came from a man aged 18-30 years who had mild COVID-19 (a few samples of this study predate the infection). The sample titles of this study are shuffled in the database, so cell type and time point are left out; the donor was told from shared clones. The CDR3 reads CASSLLDRGNPNIQYF. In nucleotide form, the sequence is TGTGCCAGCAGTTTGTTGGACAGGGGGAATCCAAACATTCAGTACTTC.